This T cell receptor (beta chain) comes out of a study of a mutant IDH1 vaccine in newly diagnosed glioma. About the research overall: Vaccination followed radiotherapy alone by 4-6 weeks, or accompanied temozolomide cycles. Treated patients, roughly 62% male and approximately 40% female, averaged roughly 43 years of age. Therapy received beforehand was radiotherapy, temozolomide, or both, with most patients given both.

Looked up from germline, CDR1 is MDHEN and CDR2 is SYDVKM. The CDR3 loop spans 13 amino acids. V lost 6 bases and J lost 8, with 16 bases in between. A note on this clone: The antigen is not known.

Produced via immunoSEQ multiplex PCR; TCRdb's table is partial and in-frame only. The sample consists of about 32,000 clones, more than 75% of them appearing once. Stated time point: week 35, safety follow-up. With topical imiquimod, each dose of the vaccine consisted of 300 ug of mutant IDH1 20-mer peptide. Donors had new IDH1-mutant astrocytomas of WHO grade 3 or 4 (ATRX-lost). The TCR comes from a woman in her forties with glioma. The gene calls are TRBV28 and TRBJ1-2, with no clear D. Here the sequenced sample was PBMCs, taken from a glioma patient whose treatment included an IDH1 peptide vaccine. The CDR3: CASSPSKWMGYTF. The CDR3 DNA reads TGTGCCAGCAGCCCCTCGAAATGGATGGGCTACACCTTC.